These 14 T cell receptor beta chains were all obtained from the same sample, sequenced in a study of shared clonotypes between healthy human individuals. Only in-frame clones appear in the TCRdb table, and some are missing; sequencing was by immunoSEQ multiplex PCR. The sample consists of about 490,000 clones, 60% to 85% of them appearing once. The sequenced sample consisted of PBMCs. The receptors come from a woman between 40 and 55 years old in good health. Some clones in this sample may be carry-over from other donors' samples.

The chain joins TRBV7-2 to TRBJ2-1; possible D gene TRBD2, 5 bases. CDR1 and CDR2 from the germline V gene are SGHTA and FQGNSA. V was trimmed by 5 bases and J by 9 bases, leaving 20 bases between them. This CDR3 contains 15 residues. The CDR3 nucleotides are TGTGCCAGCAGCCCGCTAGTGGGGAGCGGCACTGAGCAGTTCTTC. Protein sequence: CASSPLVGSGTEQFF.

The chain recombines TRBV9 with TRBJ2-7; D is unclear. V was shortened by 3 bases and J by 0 bases, with 10 bases between the two germline ends. The CDR3 loop spans 14 amino acids. Germline V CDR1 and CDR2: SGDLS, YYNGEE. The CDR3 bases are TGTGCCAGCAGCGCCCGGATAAGCTCCTACGAGCAGTACTTC. It translates to CASSARISSYEQYF.

The rearrangement links TRBV7-8 to TRBJ1-2; possible D gene TRBD1, 5 bases. The CDR3 runs 14 residues. Trimming stripped 1 base from V and 6 bases from J, with 12 bases between. Germline CDR1 SGHVS, CDR2 FQNEAQ. In DNA, the CDR3 is TGTGCCAGCAGCTTAGGGCTAGGGGTTCATGGCTACACCTTC. Protein sequence: CASSLGLGVHGYTF.

This chain connects TRBV2 to TRBJ2-3; TRBD2 is a possible D gene (6 bases). Trimming left V 10 bases short and J 3 bases short, with 8 bases between. This CDR3 has 11 residues. Germline CDR1 and CDR2: SNHLY and FYNNEI. CDR3 loop: CATGRTDTQYF. In DNA, the CDR3 is TGTGCCACCGGGAGAACAGATACGCAGTATTTT.

The CDR3 sequence: CATSTGSYNEQFF. CDR3 in DNA: TGTGCCACTTCCACCGGGTCCTACAATGAGCAGTTCTTC. J is TRBJ2-1 and V is TRBV19; D unclear. The V gene lost 10 bases and the J gene lost 1 base, with 11 bases spanning the gap. The CDR3 is 13 amino acids. Germline values: CDR1 LNHDA, CDR2 SQIVND (reference sequence).

This clone was counted at least ten times. This sequence joins TRBV19 and TRBJ1-5, with unresolved D. Germline assignment: CDR1 LNHDA and CDR2 SQIVND (reference sequence). Deletions cut 7 bases from V and 4 bases from J, with 11 bases between. The CDR3 has 13 residues. As DNA, the CDR3 is TGTGCCAGTACCAGCACACAAAATCAGCCCCAGCATTTT. It yields the protein CASTSTQNQPQHF.

The chain recombines TRBV10-2 with TRBJ2-7; 9 bases fit TRBD2. The CDR3 is made up of 14 amino acids. With 4 bases clipped from V and 2 bases from J, the junction kept 3 bases outside the gene matches. Looked up from germline, CDR1 is WSHSY and CDR2 is SAAADI. The CDR3 nucleotides read TGCGCCAGCAGTGCCCTAGCGGGAACCTACGAGCAGTACTTC. This codes for CASSALAGTYEQYF.

The rearrangement uses TRBV4-1 and TRBJ2-5, with TRBD1 as a possible D gene (5 bases). The end of the DNA aligns better with TRBJ2-7, so the J call may be wrong. The length of the CDR3 is 15 residues. CDR1 and CDR2 (germline): MGHRA, YSYEKL. Written as DNA, the CDR3 is TGCGCCAGCAGCCAAGAGCCGGCAAAGGGGTACGAGCAGTACTTC. Translating gives CASSQEPAKGYEQYF.

V usage is TRBV2 and J usage is TRBJ2-5; 8 bases match TRBD1. The DNA end is a closer match to TRBJ2-7, so the J assignment may be wrong. This CDR3 has 12 amino acids. Germline lookup yields CDR1 SNHLY and CDR2 FYNNEI. The CDR3 nucleotides are TGTGCCAGCCTTGGACAGGGCTACGAGCAGTACTTC. Encoded protein: CASLGQGYEQYF.

Notes on this clone: A read error is the likely source, as a far larger clone sits one nucleotide away. The rearrangement uses TRBV10-2 and TRBJ2-1; the D call may be TRBD1 or TRBD2 (5 bases each). Looked up from germline, CDR1 is WSHSY and CDR2 is SAAADI. The CDR3 spans 15 residues. Trimming stripped 8 bases from V and 10 bases from J, with 24 bases between. CDR3 nucleotides: TGCGCCAGCGGGGGAATTTGGGGAAACTCCTACGAGCAGTTCTTC. Residues: CASGGIWGNSYEQFF.

The chain has TRBV30 and TRBJ1-2; 8 bases align to TRBD1. Germline CDR1 GTSNPN, CDR2 SVGIG (reference sequence). With 1 base clipped from V and 4 bases from J, the junction kept 8 bases outside the gene matches. This CDR3 spans 15 amino acids. The chain's CDR3 is CAWSDPGGSSYGYTF. DNA for the CDR3: TGTGCCTGGAGTGACCCAGGGGGCTCTAGCTATGGCTACACCTTC.

The gene calls are TRBV9 and TRBJ1-3; D remains ambiguous. Germline loops: CDR1 SGDLS, CDR2 YYNGEE. Trimming took off 5 bases at V and 7 bases at J, with 13 bases between the two ends. The CDR3 is 13 amino acids. The CDR3 sequence: CASRGSGRNTIYF. The CDR3 nucleotides read TGTGCCAGCAGGGGCAGTGGGAGGAACACCATATATTTT.

V is TRBV5-1 and J is TRBJ1-4; TRBD1 aligns across 9 bases. The CDR3 runs to 15 residues. Trimming at V came to 4 bases and at J to 8 bases, leaving 9 bases not matched to a gene. Germline V lookup: CDR1 SGHRS, CDR2 YFSETQ. For the CDR3, the DNA is TGCGCCAGCAGCCGCCTGGGACAGGGTAGAGAAAAACTGTTTTTT. Protein: CASSRLGQGREKLFF.

This chain connects TRBV7-9 to TRBJ2-1; D is perhaps TRBD1 (6 bases). Per germline, CDR1 SEHNR and CDR2 FQNEAQ (reference sequence). The CDR3 is 15 residues long. Trimming took 5 bases from V and 2 from J, leaving 13 bases between them. The DNA of the CDR3 is TGTGCCAGCAGCCCCCGAGGGGGAACCTACAATGAGCAGTTCTTC. Amino acid sequence: CASSPRGGTYNEQFF.